The rows below give T cell receptor beta chains drawn from one sample of a study of early T cells in non-severe SARS-CoV-2 infection. TCRdb re-called the 5' RACE reads through MiXCR, storing one row per CDR3 protein. The table includes roughly 66,000 distinct CDR3 sequences, roughly 10% detected once. The specimen sequenced was whole blood. The receptors shown here come from an adult who was a healthcare worker with PCR-confirmed SARS-CoV-2 infection or an uninfected control (not recorded which). Both conserved end residues are part of each CDR3. Each record gives: clone size, V gene, D gene, J gene, CDR3 DNA, CDR3 protein. D genes are given only for firm matches. Size values are once, few and many counts, or a class for expanded clones, and some rows have none.

abundance: -
v_gene: TRBV3-1
d_gene: -
j_gene: TRBJ2-1
CDR3nt: TGTGCCAGCAGCCTCCGAAGGGAGCAGTTCTTC
CDR3aa: CASSLRREQFF

abundance: many
v_gene: TRBV5-1
d_gene: -
j_gene: TRBJ2-3
CDR3nt: TGCGCCAGCAGCTTTACTAGCCCCACAGATACGCAGTATTTT
CDR3aa: CASSFTSPTDTQYF

abundance: -
v_gene: TRBV3-1
d_gene: TRBD1
j_gene: TRBJ1-1
CDR3nt: TGTGCCAGCAGCCTCCGACAGGGGGCGTATTGGGGTGACACTGAAGCTTTCTTT
CDR3aa: CASSLRQGAYWGDTEAFF

abundance: few
v_gene: TRBV5-4
d_gene: -
j_gene: TRBJ2-3
CDR3nt: TGTGCCACCGCCCTGGGGAACACGGATACGCAGTATTTT
CDR3aa: CATALGNTDTQYF

abundance: once
v_gene: TRBV6-6
d_gene: -
j_gene: TRBJ2-1
CDR3nt: TGTGCCAGCAGAGACAGATCCTCCTACAATGAGCAGTTCTTC
CDR3aa: CASRDRSSYNEQFF

abundance: few
v_gene: TRBV19
d_gene: -
j_gene: TRBJ2-5
CDR3nt: TGTGCCTCGGGAGTTCCCCTCGGGGAGACCCAGTACTTC
CDR3aa: CASGVPLGETQYF

abundance: few
v_gene: TRBV24-1
d_gene: TRBD1
j_gene: TRBJ1-1
CDR3nt: TGTGCCACGGACAGGGGGATGAACACTGAAGCTTTCTTT
CDR3aa: CATDRGMNTEAFF

abundance: -
v_gene: TRBV6-5
d_gene: TRBD2
j_gene: TRBJ2-7
CDR3nt: TGTGCCAGCAGCTCCACTAGCGGGAGCGTTACCTACGAGCAGTACTTC
CDR3aa: CASSSTSGSVTYEQYF

abundance: -
v_gene: TRBV10-2
d_gene: TRBD2
j_gene: TRBJ2-1
CDR3nt: TGCGCCAGCAGGACTAGCGAGTACAATGAGCAGTTCTTC
CDR3aa: CASRTSEYNEQFF

abundance: many
v_gene: TRBV11-3
d_gene: -
j_gene: TRBJ2-2
CDR3nt: TGTGCCAGCAGCTTAGTTCACACCGGGGAGCTGTTTTTT
CDR3aa: CASSLVHTGELFF

abundance: many
v_gene: TRBV14
d_gene: -
j_gene: TRBJ2-3
CDR3nt: TGTGCCAGCAGCCTCAGGGGTCCCCCAGATACGCAGTATTTT
CDR3aa: CASSLRGPPDTQYF

abundance: -
v_gene: TRBV28
d_gene: -
j_gene: TRBJ2-4
CDR3nt: TGTGCCAGCCAAAGGGGTATTTGGGGAAACATTCAGTACTTC
CDR3aa: CASQRGIWGNIQYF

abundance: few
v_gene: TRBV7-3
d_gene: -
j_gene: TRBJ2-1
CDR3nt: TGTGCCAGCAGCCCGGCCGCCTCGCTGGGGTGGTCCTACAATGAGCAGTTCTTC
CDR3aa: CASSPAASLGWSYNEQFF

abundance: few
v_gene: TRBV20-1
d_gene: TRBD1
j_gene: TRBJ2-1
CDR3nt: TGCAGTGCTGAGAGGGCTATGGGACAGGGGTCCTACAATGAGCAGTTCTTC
CDR3aa: CSAERAMGQGSYNEQFF

abundance: few
v_gene: TRBV27
d_gene: -
j_gene: TRBJ1-1
CDR3nt: TGTGCCAGCAGTGGCAACGGCAGGCCTGAAGCTTTCTTT
CDR3aa: CASSGNGRPEAFF

abundance: many
v_gene: TRBV20-1
d_gene: TRBD2
j_gene: TRBJ2-7
CDR3nt: TGCAGTGCTAGAATAGCGGGAGGGAACCACGAGCAGTACTTC
CDR3aa: CSARIAGGNHEQYF

abundance: few
v_gene: TRBV7-8
d_gene: -
j_gene: TRBJ2-2
CDR3nt: TGTGCCAGCAGCCAAAGGTCGTACAGTAACACCGGGGAGCTGTTTTTT
CDR3aa: CASSQRSYSNTGELFF

abundance: many
v_gene: TRBV20-1
d_gene: TRBD2
j_gene: TRBJ2-1
CDR3nt: TGCAGTGCAGCTAGCGGGGCAAGCTCCTACAATGAGCAGTTCTTC
CDR3aa: CSAASGASSYNEQFF

abundance: few
v_gene: TRBV11-2
d_gene: -
j_gene: TRBJ2-1
CDR3nt: TGTGCCAGCAGCTTCGTAGGGGCCCGGACCGAGCTTCAGTTCTTC
CDR3aa: CASSFVGARTELQFF

abundance: few
v_gene: TRBV10-2
d_gene: TRBD2
j_gene: TRBJ2-7
CDR3nt: TGCGCCAGCAAAGGGACTAGCGGGAGGGCTCGCGAGCAGTACTTC
CDR3aa: CASKGTSGRAREQYF

abundance: few
v_gene: TRBV20-1
d_gene: TRBD2
j_gene: TRBJ2-3
CDR3nt: TGCAGTGCCACAGAGGCTAGCGGCAGCACAGATACGCAGTATTTT
CDR3aa: CSATEASGSTDTQYF

abundance: -
v_gene: TRBV27
d_gene: TRBD2
j_gene: TRBJ2-1
CDR3nt: TGTGCCAGCACGAGGGCGGGAGCCCTCTACAATGAGCAGTTCTTC
CDR3aa: CASTRAGALYNEQFF

abundance: few
v_gene: TRBV20-1
d_gene: TRBD1
j_gene: TRBJ2-3
CDR3nt: TGCAGTGCTAGAAGAGGACAGGGCAAGGCAGATACGCAGTATTTT
CDR3aa: CSARRGQGKADTQYF

abundance: -
v_gene: TRBV5-5
d_gene: TRBD2
j_gene: TRBJ2-1
CDR3nt: TGTGCCAGCAGCTTTAGCGGGAACTCCTACAATGAGCAGTTCTTC
CDR3aa: CASSFSGNSYNEQFF

abundance: few
v_gene: TRBV20-1
d_gene: -
j_gene: TRBJ1-5
CDR3nt: TGCAGTGCTAGTGGGGGAAATCAGCCCCAGCATTTT
CDR3aa: CSASGGNQPQHF

abundance: medium-sized
v_gene: TRBV29-1
d_gene: TRBD2
j_gene: TRBJ2-1
CDR3nt: TGCAGCGCCCTAAGAACGGGAGGTTCGGATGAGCAGTTCTTC
CDR3aa: CSALRTGGSDEQFF

abundance: few
v_gene: TRBV20-1
d_gene: TRBD2
j_gene: TRBJ2-5
CDR3nt: TGCAGTGCTAGAGACGGCGAGGTAGCGGGAGTAGAGACCCAGTACTTC
CDR3aa: CSARDGEVAGVETQYF

abundance: few
v_gene: TRBV7-3
d_gene: -
j_gene: TRBJ1-6
CDR3nt: TGTGCCAGCAGCTTAACTGGGCGTTCAAATTCACCCCTCCACTTT
CDR3aa: CASSLTGRSNSPLHF

abundance: -
v_gene: TRBV29-1
d_gene: TRBD2
j_gene: TRBJ2-3
CDR3nt: TGCAGCGTTGAAACTAGCGGGAGCACAGATACGCAGTATTTT
CDR3aa: CSVETSGSTDTQYF

abundance: few
v_gene: TRBV12-3/TRBV12-4
d_gene: TRBD2
j_gene: TRBJ2-5
CDR3nt: TGTGCCAGCAGTTTAGGCGGGAGTCCAGAGACCCAGTACTTC
CDR3aa: CASSLGGSPETQYF

abundance: few
v_gene: TRBV29-1
d_gene: TRBD2
j_gene: TRBJ2-1
CDR3nt: TGCAGCCGGACTAGCGGGAGTACGAATGAGCAGTTCTTC
CDR3aa: CSRTSGSTNEQFF

abundance: few
v_gene: TRBV12-3/TRBV12-4
d_gene: TRBD1
j_gene: TRBJ2-7
CDR3nt: TGTGCCAGCGGCCGGGACAGGCCCTACGAGCAGTACTTC
CDR3aa: CASGRDRPYEQYF

abundance: many
v_gene: TRBV20-1
d_gene: -
j_gene: TRBJ2-1
CDR3nt: TGCAGTGCTAGAGATCCGAAGTTCGGGACTCGCGGCGACAATGAGCAGTTCTTC
CDR3aa: CSARDPKFGTRGDNEQFF

abundance: many
v_gene: TRBV6-5
d_gene: TRBD1
j_gene: TRBJ2-3
CDR3nt: TGTGCCAGCAGTTACTCGACCCCGGGACAGGGCACAGATACGCAGTATTTT
CDR3aa: CASSYSTPGQGTDTQYF

abundance: many
v_gene: TRBV7-2
d_gene: -
j_gene: TRBJ2-5
CDR3nt: TGTGCCAGCAGCTTAACTTTTAGCGGAGAGACCCAGTACTTC
CDR3aa: CASSLTFSGETQYF

abundance: few
v_gene: TRBV7-9
d_gene: -
j_gene: TRBJ1-1
CDR3nt: TGTGCCAGCAGCTTAGGCGGTTTCCCTGAAGCTTTCTTT
CDR3aa: CASSLGGFPEAFF

abundance: few
v_gene: TRBV7-7
d_gene: -
j_gene: TRBJ2-2
CDR3nt: TGTGCCAGCAGCTTCACAGCAACGAACACCGGGGAGCTGTTTTTT
CDR3aa: CASSFTATNTGELFF

abundance: -
v_gene: TRBV5-4
d_gene: TRBD2
j_gene: TRBJ2-3
CDR3nt: TGTGCCAGCAGCCGTAGCGGGAGGGCTAGCACAGATACGCAGTATTTT
CDR3aa: CASSRSGRASTDTQYF

abundance: few
v_gene: TRBV6-2/TRBV6-3
d_gene: -
j_gene: TRBJ1-5
CDR3nt: TGTGCCAGCAGTTCACTGTCCCAACAGGGAGGCCGCAATCAGCTCCAGCATTTT
CDR3aa: CASSSLSQQGGRNQLQHF

abundance: -
v_gene: TRBV9
d_gene: TRBD2
j_gene: TRBJ2-1
CDR3nt: TGTGCCAGCAGCCCCGGACTAGCGGGAGGGATCAATGAGCAGTTCTTC
CDR3aa: CASSPGLAGGINEQFF